This TCR beta chain was found in a study of blood T cell repertoires in COVID-19. Germline CDR1 is GTSNPN and CDR2 is SVGIG (reference sequence). The CDR3 is 13 amino acids. Profiled with immunoSEQ multiplex PCR; TCRdb holds only in-frame clones, not every one. The data contain more than 65,000 clones, around 90% of them seen just once; the ten biggest clones take up under 5%. The clonotype originates from a woman at least 80 years old with active or convalescent COVID-19. V and J are TRBV30 and TRBJ2-3, with 9 bases lining up with TRBD1. The sequenced sample was peripheral blood. The CDR3, as DNA: TGTGCTGGTCACAGGGGGCGGGGAGATACGCAGTATTTT. The encoded protein is CAGHRGRGDTQYF.